The entry that follows covers one T cell receptor beta chain sequence. Its target is unknown. The assay was immunoSEQ multiplex PCR, and TCRdb's table has in-frame clones only and misses some. This sample has over 75,000 clones, with approximately 85% found just once. The CDR3 loop spans 15 amino acids. Germline lookup yields CDR1 SGHNT and CDR2 YYREEE (reference sequence). The trim removed 4 bases at V and 1 base at J, leaving 7 bases unmatched. This entry is derived from a study of T cell responses to AZD1222 COVID-19 vaccine. Study-level results: The study found Spike-specific TCR breadth and depth rose after two AZD1222 doses.

This TCR was sampled from an adult who received the AZD1222 COVID-19 vaccine. The sample in question was peripheral blood, obtained 28 days after the second AZD1222 dose. This chain uses TRBV5-4 with TRBJ1-1; 7 nucleotides match TRBD1. CDR3 region: CASSARWTGNTEAFF. In nucleotides, the CDR3 is TGTGCCAGCAGCGCAAGGTGGACAGGGAACACTGAAGCTTTCTTT.